The 4 T cell receptor beta chains presented below share a single source sample, sequenced in a study of OX40 agonist ivuxolimab in advanced cancers. Receptor amplification or capture employed the immunoSEQ multiplex PCR assay. The source is immuneACCESS, and TCRdb retained only in-frame sequences with V and J called. Part of the clones is not carried over; for the studies checked, unresolved V genes explain less than half of this, and the remainder is unexplained. Recorded for this sample are approximately 61,000 clones; approximately 90% of them occurred a single time. The top ten constitute about 17% of the sample. The sample was CD4+ or CD8+ T cells sorted from blood, taken in a trial of the OX40 agonist ivuxolimab. These receptors were obtained from an adult with an advanced solid tumor such as melanoma, head and neck, liver or kidney cancer.

A few counts support this clone. This chain uses TRBV10-1 with TRBJ2-6; D not resolved. CDR1 and CDR2 from the germline V gene are WNHNN and SYGVQD (reference sequence). V was cut by 0 bases and J by 1 base, with 10 bases left in between. The CDR3 covers 17 residues. The CDR3 region is CASSESKGYSGANVLTF. As DNA, the CDR3 is TGCGCCAGCAGTGAGTCGAAAGGATATTCTGGGGCCAACGTCCTGACTTTC.

The chain uses TRBV10-2 and TRBJ1-1, with D maybe TRBD1 (6 bases). The CDR3 is made up of 13 amino acids. Deletions cut 0 bases from V and 10 bases from J, with 12 bases between. Germline assignment: CDR1 WSHSY and CDR2 SAAADI. The CDR3 bases are TGCGCCAGCAGTGAGTCCAGGGGAGTTGGAGCTTTCTTT. This codes for CASSESRGVGAFF.

The rearrangement links TRBV10-3 to TRBJ2-7; D is perhaps TRBD2 (6 bases). V was clipped by 7 bases and J by 4 bases, with 17 bases between them. The CDR3 covers 14 residues. The germline CDR1 and CDR2 sequences are ENHRY and SYGVKD. The CDR3 loop is CAIKVEGSDYEQYF. The CDR3 region has the DNA TGTGCCATCAAGGTGGAGGGATCCGATTACGAGCAGTACTTC.

The gene calls are TRBV29-1 and TRBJ2-7, with 8 bases that match TRBD1. In germline, CDR1 is SQVTM, CDR2 ANQGSEA. The CDR3 spans 12 residues. V was clipped by 3 bases and J by 4 bases; unmatched bases: 2. CDR3 sequence reads: CSVDTGGYEQYF. As DNA, the CDR3 is TGCAGCGTTGATACAGGGGGATACGAGCAGTACTTC.